This T cell receptor beta chain was captured by sequencing in a study of T cell clones after liver transplantation. Study-wide background: Samples came from ITN030ST, which attempted immunosuppression withdrawal within 2 years of liver transplantation. The study's findings and limits: Rather than being deleted, graft donor-reactive T cells may have moved into the graft.

This clone was found a few times. Its target is not known. Per the germline V gene, CDR1 is LGHNA and CDR2 is YSLEER. The CDR3 runs 16 residues. V dropped 0 bases and J dropped 1 base, with 7 bases sitting between them. Libraries were prepared by immunoSEQ multiplex PCR; TCRdb keeps only in-frame clonotypes and omits some of them. The data hold about 12,000 clones, with 70% to 85% observed a single time. The origin of this receptor is a human patient who received a liver transplant. A share of the T cells may be of graft donor origin. This chain joins TRBV4-3 and TRBJ2-6; a weak D match, TRBD2 (5 bases). Here the sequenced sample was CD8+ T cells from blood, taken at the 22-month timepoint. CDR3 amino acids: CASSQDTGSGANVLTF. The CDR3 coding sequence is TGCGCCAGCAGCCAAGATACGGGGTCTGGGGCCAACGTCCTGACTTTC.